Listed below are T cell receptor beta chains from one sample, sequenced in a study of T cells in Graves' hyperthyroidism and ophthalmopathy. TCRdb redid the calling of the multiplex PCR reads with MiXCR, one entry per CDR3 protein. This table holds 460,000 or so distinct CDR3 sequences, 14% found once. The specimen was blood. These receptors originate from a woman younger than 30 with Graves' hyperthyroidism. CDR3s include the opening cysteine and the closing phenylalanine or tryptophan. D genes are given only for firm matches. Only part of the rows carry a size: once, few, many, or a class if the clone is expanded.

TRBJ1-4,once,TRBV25-1,TRBD1,CASSDPGQGEKLFF,TGTGCCAGCAGTGATCCGGGACAGGGGGAAAAACTGTTTTTT
TRBJ2-7,-,TRBV24-1,-,CATSDPSYEQYF,TGTGCCACCAGTGATCCTAGCTACGAGCAGTACTTC
TRBJ2-5,many,TRBV5-5,-,CASSSRTAEGTQYF,TGTGCCAGCAGCTCTCGGACAGCAGAGGGGACCCAGTACTTC
TRBJ2-1,many,TRBV20-1,TRBD2,CSARRTSGSYNEQFF,TGCAGTGCTCGACGAACTAGCGGATCCTACAATGAGCAGTTCTTC
TRBJ2-3,many,TRBV10-1,-,CASSESYEERLVTDTQYF,TGCGCCAGCAGTGAGTCATACGAGGAGAGGCTGGTCACAGATACGCAGTATTTT
TRBJ2-1,many,TRBV30,-,CAWSVETPSYNEQFF,TGTGCCTGGAGTGTGGAGACACCTTCCTACAATGAGCAGTTCTTC
TRBJ2-1,-,TRBV10-3,TRBD2,CAISEIAGTNEQFF,TGTGCCATCAGTGAAATAGCGGGAACGAATGAGCAGTTCTTC
TRBJ1-2,many,TRBV3-1,-,CASSQSEANYGYTF,TGTGCCAGCAGCCAATCAGAGGCTAACTATGGCTACACCTTC
TRBJ2-2,many,TRBV6-1,-,CASSPLGRNTGELFF,TGTGCCAGCAGTCCATTGGGGAGGAACACCGGGGAGCTGTTTTTT
TRBJ2-1,many,TRBV2,-,CASMIREIGGEQFF,TGTGCCAGCATGATCCGGGAGATAGGGGGTGAGCAGTTCTTC
TRBJ2-1,many,TRBV3-1,-,CASSQDGGSLGDEQFF,TGTGCCAGCAGCCAAGACGGCGGGTCACTAGGAGATGAGCAGTTCTTC
TRBJ2-1,many,TRBV5-1,-,CASSSPGGYNEQFF,TGCGCCAGCAGCTCCCCCGGAGGCTACAATGAGCAGTTCTTC
TRBJ2-3,-,TRBV5-1,-,CASAPRRGVGDTQYF,TGCGCCAGCGCCCCCAGGAGGGGGGTTGGAGATACGCAGTATTTT
TRBJ2-7,many,TRBV3-1,-,CASSQGTLRIREQYF,TGTGCCAGCAGCCAAGGGACACTCCGGATTCGGGAGCAGTACTTC
TRBJ1-1,many,TRBV5-1,-,CASRPTTQVNTEAFF,TGCGCCAGCAGACCCACGACTCAAGTGAACACTGAAGCTTTCTTT
TRBJ2-5,many,TRBV14,TRBD2,CASSQDRASGIGETQYF,TGTGCCAGCAGCCAAGATCGGGCTAGCGGGATCGGGGAGACCCAGTACTTC
TRBJ1-5,-,TRBV7-8,-,CASSLLRGLNQPQHF,TGTGCCAGCAGCTTACTCAGGGGATTAAATCAGCCCCAGCATTTT
TRBJ1-2,many,TRBV10-2,-,CASSEPQGGGGYTF,TGCGCCAGCAGTGAGCCACAGGGAGGAGGTGGCTACACCTTC
TRBJ2-3,many,TRBV2,-,CASIAGPYQYF,TGTGCCAGCATCGCGGGACCCTACCAGTATTTT
TRBJ1-1,many,TRBV3-1,-,CASSHEGFTEAFF,TGTGCCAGCAGCCATGAAGGATTCACTGAAGCTTTCTTT
TRBJ2-7,-,TRBV29-1,TRBD2,CSVVGGGGPYEQYF,TGCAGCGTTGTTGGTGGGGGAGGGCCGTACGAGCAGTACTTC
TRBJ2-2,many,TRBV12-3/TRBV12-4,-,CASRLDGTGELFF,TGTGCCAGCAGGTTGGACGGGACCGGGGAGCTGTTTTTT
TRBJ1-2,many,TRBV27,-,CASSLVQGYGYTF,TGTGCCAGCAGTTTGGTTCAGGGCTATGGCTACACCTTC
TRBJ1-4,-,TRBV7-9,-,CASSLGSGAGATDEKLFF,TGTGCCAGCAGCTTAGGATCCGGGGCGGGCGCAACTGATGAAAAACTGTTTTTT
TRBJ1-4,-,TRBV7-9,TRBD1,CASSLVGTDEKLFF,TGTGCCAGCAGCTTAGTTGGGACAGATGAAAAACTGTTTTTT
TRBJ2-1,many,TRBV12-3/TRBV12-4,-,CASSLSLSDYNEQFF,TGTGCCAGCAGTTTAAGTCTTTCCGACTACAATGAGCAGTTCTTC
TRBJ2-3,few,TRBV10-3,-,CAIKGGTDTQYF,TGTGCCATCAAGGGGGGGACAGATACGCAGTATTTT
TRBJ1-2,many,TRBV12-3/TRBV12-4,TRBD1,CASRKGQGHGYTF,TGTGCCAGCAGGAAGGGACAGGGACATGGCTACACCTTC
TRBJ1-4,-,TRBV19,-,CASSITQGRPNEKLFF,TGTGCCAGTAGTATCACCCAGGGGAGGCCGAACGAAAAACTGTTTTTT
TRBJ1-4,-,TRBV5-6,-,CASSSLRGSHNEKLFF,TGTGCCAGCAGCAGCCTCCGGGGCAGTCATAATGAAAAACTGTTTTTT
TRBJ1-1,many,TRBV12-3/TRBV12-4,-,CASSPGSGPFDTEAFF,TGTGCCAGCAGCCCCGGGTCCGGGCCTTTTGACACTGAAGCTTTCTTT
TRBJ1-5,many,TRBV12-3/TRBV12-4,-,CASGEKVMHSNQPQHF,TGTGCCAGCGGCGAAAAAGTAATGCATAGCAATCAGCCCCAGCATTTT
TRBJ2-1,few,TRBV7-8,-,CASSSSGFFSEQFF,TGTGCCAGCAGCTCGTCGGGATTCTTTAGTGAGCAGTTCTTC
TRBJ1-2,many,TRBV20-1,-,CSAPQGRSNYGYTF,TGCAGTGCTCCCCAGGGGCGGTCTAACTATGGCTACACCTTC
TRBJ2-3,-,TRBV12-3/TRBV12-4,TRBD2,CASGTSGRTPDTQYF,TGTGCCAGTGGGACTAGCGGGAGGACCCCAGATACGCAGTATTTT
TRBJ2-1,few,TRBV6-2/TRBV6-3,TRBD2,CASSLGLAGVWFF,TGTGCCAGCAGTCTAGGACTAGCGGGCGTGTGGTTCTTC